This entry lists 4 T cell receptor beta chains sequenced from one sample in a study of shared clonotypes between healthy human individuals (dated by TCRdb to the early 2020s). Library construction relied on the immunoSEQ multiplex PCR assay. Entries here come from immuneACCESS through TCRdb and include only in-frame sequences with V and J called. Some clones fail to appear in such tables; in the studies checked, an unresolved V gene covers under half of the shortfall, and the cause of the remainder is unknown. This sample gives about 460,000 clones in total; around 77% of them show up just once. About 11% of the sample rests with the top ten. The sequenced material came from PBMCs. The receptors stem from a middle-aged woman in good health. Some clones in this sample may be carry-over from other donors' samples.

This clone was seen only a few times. The CDR3 here is CASSDEREGRSTGELFF. In nucleotides, the CDR3 is TGTGCCAGCAGTGACGAGCGGGAGGGCCGTAGTACCGGGGAGCTGTTTTTT. The chain is built from TRBV6-4 and TRBJ2-2; the match to TRBD2 covers 10 bases. The CDR3 is made up of 17 amino acids. J was trimmed by 5 bases and V by 2 bases; bases with no gene match: 8. Germline V lookup: CDR1 MRHNA, CDR2 SNTAGT.

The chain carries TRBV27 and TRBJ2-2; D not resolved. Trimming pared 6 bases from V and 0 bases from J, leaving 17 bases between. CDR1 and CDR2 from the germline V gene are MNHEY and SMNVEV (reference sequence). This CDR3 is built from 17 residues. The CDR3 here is CASRKGPDPANTGELFF. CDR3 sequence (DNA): TGTGCCAGCAGAAAGGGCCCCGACCCCGCGAACACCGGGGAGCTGTTTTTT.

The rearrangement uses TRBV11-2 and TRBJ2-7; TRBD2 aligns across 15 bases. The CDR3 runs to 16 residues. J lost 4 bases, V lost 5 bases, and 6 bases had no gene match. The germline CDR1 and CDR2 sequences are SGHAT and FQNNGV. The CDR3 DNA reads TGTGCCAGCAGCACCCCAGGACTAGCGGGAGGGTACGAGCAGTACTTC. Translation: CASSTPGLAGGYEQYF.

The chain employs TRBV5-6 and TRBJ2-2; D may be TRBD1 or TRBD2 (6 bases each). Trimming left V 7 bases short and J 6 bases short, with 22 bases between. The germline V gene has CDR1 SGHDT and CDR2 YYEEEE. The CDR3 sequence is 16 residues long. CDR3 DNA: TGTGCCAGCTCCGGACCCTGGAGGGGGACTTCCGGGGAGCTGTTTTTT. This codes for CASSGPWRGTSGELFF.